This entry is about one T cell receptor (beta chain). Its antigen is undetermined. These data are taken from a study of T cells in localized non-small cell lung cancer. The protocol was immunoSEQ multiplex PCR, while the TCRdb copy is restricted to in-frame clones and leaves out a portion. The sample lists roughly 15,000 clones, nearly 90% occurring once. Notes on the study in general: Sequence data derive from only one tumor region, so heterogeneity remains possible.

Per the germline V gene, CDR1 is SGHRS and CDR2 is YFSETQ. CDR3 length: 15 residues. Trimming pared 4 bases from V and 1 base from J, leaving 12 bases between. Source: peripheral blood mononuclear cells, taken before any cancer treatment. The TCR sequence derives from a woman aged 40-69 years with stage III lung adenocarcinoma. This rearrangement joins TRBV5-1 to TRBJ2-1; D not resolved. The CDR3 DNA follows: TGCGCCAGCAGCGCGAATGTGGGATCCTACAATGAGCAGTTCTTC. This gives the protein CASSANVGSYNEQFF.